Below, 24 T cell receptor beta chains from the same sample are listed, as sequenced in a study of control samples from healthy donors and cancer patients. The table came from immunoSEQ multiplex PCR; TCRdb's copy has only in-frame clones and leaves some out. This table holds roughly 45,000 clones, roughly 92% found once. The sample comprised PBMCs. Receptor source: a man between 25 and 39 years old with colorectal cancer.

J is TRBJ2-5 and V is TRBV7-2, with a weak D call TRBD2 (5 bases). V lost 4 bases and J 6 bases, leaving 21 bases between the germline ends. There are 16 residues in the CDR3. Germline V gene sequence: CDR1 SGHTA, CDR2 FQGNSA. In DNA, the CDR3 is TGTGCCAGCAGCTCAATAACCCGGACTGGGATGAAGACCCAGTACTTC. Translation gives CASSSITRTGMKTQYF.

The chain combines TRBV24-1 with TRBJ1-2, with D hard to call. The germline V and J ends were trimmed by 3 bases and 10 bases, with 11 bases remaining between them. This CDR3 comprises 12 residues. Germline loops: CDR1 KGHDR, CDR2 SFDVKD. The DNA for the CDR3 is TGTGCCACCAGTGATGGATTCCGTTCCTACACCTTC. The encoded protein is CATSDGFRSYTF.

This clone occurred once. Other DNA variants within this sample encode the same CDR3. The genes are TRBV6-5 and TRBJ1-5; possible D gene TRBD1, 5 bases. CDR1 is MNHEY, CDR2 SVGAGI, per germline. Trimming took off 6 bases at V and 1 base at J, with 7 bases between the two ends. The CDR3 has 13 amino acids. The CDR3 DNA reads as TGTGCCAGCAGCCGGGACAGCAATCAGCCCCAGCATTTT. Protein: CASSRDSNQPQHF.

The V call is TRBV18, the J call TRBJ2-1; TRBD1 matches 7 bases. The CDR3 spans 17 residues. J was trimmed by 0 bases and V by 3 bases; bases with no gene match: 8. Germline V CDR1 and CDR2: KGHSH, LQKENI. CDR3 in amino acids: CASSPGAGTDSYNEQFF. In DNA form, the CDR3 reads TGTGCCAGCTCACCCGGGGCCGGGACAGACTCCTACAATGAGCAGTTCTTC.

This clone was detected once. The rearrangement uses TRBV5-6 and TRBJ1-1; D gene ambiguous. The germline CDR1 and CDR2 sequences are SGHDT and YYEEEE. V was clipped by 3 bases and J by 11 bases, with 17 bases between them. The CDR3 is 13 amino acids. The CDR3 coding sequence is TGTGCCAGCAGCTCTCGGGCCTCCCAAATGGCTTTCTTT. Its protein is CASSSRASQMAFF.

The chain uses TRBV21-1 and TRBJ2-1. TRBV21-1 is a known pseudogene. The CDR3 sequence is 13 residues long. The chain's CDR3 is CASSPWSYNEQFF. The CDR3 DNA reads TGTGCCAGCAGCCCCTGGTCCTACAATGAGCAGTTCTTC.

CDR3 nucleotide sequence: TGTGCCAGCAGCGCCGGAACCGGGACTAGCGGGCGGAATGAGCAGTTCTTC. It encodes CASSAGTGTSGRNEQFF. This chain links TRBV5-4 with TRBJ2-1; TRBD2 agrees at 12 bases. CDR3 size: 17 residues. V lost 4 bases and J lost 7; bases outside the gene matches: 12. Germline loops: CDR1 SGHNT, CDR2 YYREEE (reference sequence). The variable domain in full, with the rest retrieved from reference TRBV5-4 and TRBJ2-1, is ETGVTQSPTHLIKTRGQQVTLRCSSQSGHNTVSWYQQALGQGPQFIFQYYREEENGRGNFPPRFSGLQFPNYSSELNVNALELDDSALYLCASSAGTGTSGRNEQFFGPGTRLTVL.

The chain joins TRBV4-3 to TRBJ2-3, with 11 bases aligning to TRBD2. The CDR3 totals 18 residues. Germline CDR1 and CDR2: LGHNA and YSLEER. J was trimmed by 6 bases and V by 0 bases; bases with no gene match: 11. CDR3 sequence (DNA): TGCGCCAGCAGCCAAGACGGCAGGACACTAGCGGGGGAGGATACGCAGTATTTT. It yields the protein CASSQDGRTLAGEDTQYF.

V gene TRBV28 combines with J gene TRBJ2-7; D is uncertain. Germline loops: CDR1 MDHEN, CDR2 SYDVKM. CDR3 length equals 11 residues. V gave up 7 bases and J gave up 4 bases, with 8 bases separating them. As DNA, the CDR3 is TGTGCCAGCACTCACTCGTACGAGCAGTACTTC. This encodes CASTHSYEQYF.

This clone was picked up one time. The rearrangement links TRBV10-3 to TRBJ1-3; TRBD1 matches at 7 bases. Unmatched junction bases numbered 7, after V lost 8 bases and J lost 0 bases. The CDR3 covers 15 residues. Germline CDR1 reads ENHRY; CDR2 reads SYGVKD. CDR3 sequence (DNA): TGTGCCATCCGGGACAGTCTTTTCTCTGGAAACACCATATATTTT. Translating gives CAIRDSLFSGNTIYF.

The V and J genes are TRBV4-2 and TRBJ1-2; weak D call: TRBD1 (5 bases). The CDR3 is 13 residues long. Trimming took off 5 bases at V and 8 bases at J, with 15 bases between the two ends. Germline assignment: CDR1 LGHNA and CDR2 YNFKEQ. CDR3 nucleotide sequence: TGTGCCAGCAGCAAAGGGGAGCTGGACGGCTACACCTTC. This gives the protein CASSKGELDGYTF.

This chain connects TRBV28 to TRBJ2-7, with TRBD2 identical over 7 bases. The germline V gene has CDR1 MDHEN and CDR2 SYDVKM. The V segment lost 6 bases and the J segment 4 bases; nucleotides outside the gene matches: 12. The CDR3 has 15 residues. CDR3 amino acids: CASSSPGGSIYEQYF. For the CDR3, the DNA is TGTGCCAGCAGCTCCCCGGGGGGTAGTATTTACGAGCAGTACTTC.

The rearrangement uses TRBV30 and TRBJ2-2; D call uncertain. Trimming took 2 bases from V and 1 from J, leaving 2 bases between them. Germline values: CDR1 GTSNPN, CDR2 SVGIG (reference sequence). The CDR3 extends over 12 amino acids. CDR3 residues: CAWSLNTGELFF. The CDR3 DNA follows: TGTGCCTGGAGTCTGAACACCGGGGAGCTGTTTTTT.

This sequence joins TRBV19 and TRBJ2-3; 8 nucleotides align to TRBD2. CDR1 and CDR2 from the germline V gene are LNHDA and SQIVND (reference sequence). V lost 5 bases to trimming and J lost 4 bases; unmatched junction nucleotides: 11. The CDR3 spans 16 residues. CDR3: CASSALAGLPADTQYF. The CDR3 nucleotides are TGTGCCAGTAGTGCTTTAGCGGGACTACCCGCAGATACGCAGTATTTT.

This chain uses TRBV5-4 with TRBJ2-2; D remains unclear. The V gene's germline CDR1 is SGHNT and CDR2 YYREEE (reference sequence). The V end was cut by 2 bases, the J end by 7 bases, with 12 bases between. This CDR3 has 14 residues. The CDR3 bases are TGTGCCAGCAGCTTTCGGCAGGTAGACGGGGAGCTGTTTTTT. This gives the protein CASSFRQVDGELFF.

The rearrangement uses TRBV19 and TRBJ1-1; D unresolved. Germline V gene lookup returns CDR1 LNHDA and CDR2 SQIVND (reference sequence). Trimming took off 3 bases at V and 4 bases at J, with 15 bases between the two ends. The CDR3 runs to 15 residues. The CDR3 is CASSIGGRRTTEAFF. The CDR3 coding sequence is TGTGCCAGTAGTATCGGAGGCAGGCGAACCACTGAAGCTTTCTTT.

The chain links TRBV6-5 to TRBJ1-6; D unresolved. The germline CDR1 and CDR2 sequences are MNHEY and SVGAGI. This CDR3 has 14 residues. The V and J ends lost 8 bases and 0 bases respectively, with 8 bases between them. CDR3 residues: CASASSSYNSPLHF. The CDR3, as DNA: TGTGCCAGCGCGTCGAGCTCCTATAATTCACCCCTCCACTTT.

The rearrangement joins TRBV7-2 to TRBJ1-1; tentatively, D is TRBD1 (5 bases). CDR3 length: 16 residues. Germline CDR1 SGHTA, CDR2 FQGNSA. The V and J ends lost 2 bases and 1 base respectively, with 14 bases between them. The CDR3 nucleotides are TGTGCCAGCAGCTTATCCACGACAGAGGCGAACACTGAAGCTTTCTTT. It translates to CASSLSTTEANTEAFF.

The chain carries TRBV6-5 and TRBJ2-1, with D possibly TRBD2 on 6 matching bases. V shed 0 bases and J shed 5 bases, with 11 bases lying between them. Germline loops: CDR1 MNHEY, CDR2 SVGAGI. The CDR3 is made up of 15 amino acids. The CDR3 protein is CASSYSRGLNNEQFF. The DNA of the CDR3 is TGTGCCAGCAGTTACTCGAGAGGACTAAACAATGAGCAGTTCTTC.

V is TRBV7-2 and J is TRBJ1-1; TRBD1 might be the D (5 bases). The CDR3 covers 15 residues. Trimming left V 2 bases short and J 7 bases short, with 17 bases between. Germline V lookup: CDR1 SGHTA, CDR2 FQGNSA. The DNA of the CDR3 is TGTGCCAGCAGCTTATCGTTGTTTGGGGCAGGTGAAGCTTTCTTT. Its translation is CASSLSLFGAGEAFF. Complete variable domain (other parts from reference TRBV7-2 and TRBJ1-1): GAGVSQSPSNKVTEKGKDVELRCDPISGHTALYWYRQSLGQGLEFLIYFQGNSAPDKSGLPSDRFSAERTGGSVSTLTIQRTQQEDSAVYLCASSLSLFGAGEAFFGQGTRLTVV.

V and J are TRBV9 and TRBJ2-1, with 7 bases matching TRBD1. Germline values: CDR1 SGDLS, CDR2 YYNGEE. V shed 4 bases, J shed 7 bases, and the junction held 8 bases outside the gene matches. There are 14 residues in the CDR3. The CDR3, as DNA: TGTGCCAGCAGCTTGACAGGGTCGGGGAATGAGCAGTTCTTC. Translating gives CASSLTGSGNEQFF.

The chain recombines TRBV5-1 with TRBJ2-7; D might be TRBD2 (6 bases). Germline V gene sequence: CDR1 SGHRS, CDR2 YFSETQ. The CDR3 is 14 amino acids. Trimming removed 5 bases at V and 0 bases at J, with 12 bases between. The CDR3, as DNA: TGCGCCAGCAGACGGGACGGGAGCTCCTACGAGCAGTACTTC. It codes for CASRRDGSSYEQYF. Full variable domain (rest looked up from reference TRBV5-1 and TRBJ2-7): KAGVTQTPRYLIKTRGQQVTLSCSPISGHRSVSWYQQTPGQGLQFLFEYFSETQRNKGNFPGRFSGRQFSNSRSEMNVSTLELGDSALYLCASRRDGSSYEQYFGPGTRLTVT.

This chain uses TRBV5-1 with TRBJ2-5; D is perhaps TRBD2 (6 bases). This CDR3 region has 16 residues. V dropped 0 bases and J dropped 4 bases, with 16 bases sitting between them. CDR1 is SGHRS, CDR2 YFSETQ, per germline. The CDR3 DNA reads TGCGCCAGCAGCTTGGGTGGAGGGCAAGGAGTAGAGACCCAGTACTTC. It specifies CASSLGGGQGVETQYF.

CDR3 in amino acids: CASSFAIAGPQETQYF. The CDR3 DNA is TGTGCCAGCAGCTTCGCAATAGCGGGACCTCAAGAGACCCAGTACTTC. The chain couples TRBV5-6 to TRBJ2-5; 8 bases line up with TRBD2. This CDR3 is 16 amino acids long. The J segment lost 2 bases and the V segment lost 2 bases, leaving 8 bases of the junction unmatched. Germline CDR1 reads SGHDT; CDR2 reads YYEEEE.